The 18 T cell receptor beta chains presented below share a single source sample, sequenced in a study of cytomegalovirus exposure and HLA in healthy donors (TCRdb year 2017). The library was prepared using the immunoSEQ multiplex PCR assay. For the multiplex PCR, a mixture combining 60 forward primers for TCR Vbeta segments and 13 reverse primers for TCR Jbeta segments was used. TCRdb re-hosts the immuneACCESS table, in-frame sequences only. Its copies lack some clones; in the studies checked, an unresolved V gene accounts for under half of them, and the cause for the rest is not known. Recorded for this sample are roughly 160,000 clones; about 80% of them occurred a single time. The ten top clones hold 2% to 2.5% of the sample. The sequencing sample was made of PBMCs. These receptors were taken from a man aged 40-49 years in good health and CMV-seronegative.

The V gene is TRBV5-1, the J gene TRBJ2-2; D might be TRBD2 (5 bases). This CDR3 has 13 residues. Trimming took off 2 bases at V and 7 bases at J, with 9 bases between the two ends. CDR1 is SGHRS and CDR2 is YFSETQ in the germline V gene. The CDR3 DNA is TGCGCCAGCAGCTTAGTGGAGGTCGGGGAGCTGTTTTTT. This codes for CASSLVEVGELFF.

The gene calls are TRBV27 and TRBJ2-1; TRBD2 aligns across 7 bases. J was trimmed by 0 bases and V by 4 bases; bases with no gene match: 9. From germline, CDR1 is MNHEY and CDR2 SMNVEV (reference sequence). The CDR3 has 17 amino acids. This CDR3 reads CASSSSLAASSYNEQFF. In nucleotides, the CDR3 is TGTGCCAGCAGTTCATCTCTAGCGGCCAGCTCCTACAATGAGCAGTTCTTC.

The V call is TRBV5-1, the J call TRBJ2-2; D perhaps matches TRBD2 (7 bases). This CDR3 has 12 amino acids. V lost 7 bases to trimming and J lost 7 bases, with 11 bases between them. Germline-derived CDR1 and CDR2 are SGHRS and YFSETQ. This chain's CDR3 is CASRGAGGELFF. The CDR3 nucleotides are TGCGCCAGCCGGGGGGCCGGCGGGGAGCTGTTTTTT.

This chain uses TRBV6-1 with TRBJ1-4; weak D call: TRBD1 (5 bases). The germline CDR1 and CDR2 sequences are MNHNS and SASEGT. This CDR3 is 15 amino acids long. V was pared by 1 base and J by 0 bases, with 6 bases between. CDR3 sequence reads: CASSEVTATNEKLFF. For the CDR3, the DNA is TGTGCCAGCAGTGAAGTGACAGCAACTAATGAAAAACTGTTTTTT.

The chain uses TRBV5-1 and TRBJ2-5, with unresolved D. CDR1 is SGHRS, CDR2 YFSETQ, per germline. The CDR3 has 11 residues. V was cut by 4 bases and J by 3 bases, with 4 bases left in between. This CDR3 reads CASSHEETQYF. In DNA, the CDR3 is TGCGCCAGCAGCCATGAAGAGACCCAGTACTTC.

This clone appeared a single time. This sequence joins TRBV28 and TRBJ1-5; no definite D call. Between the trimmed V and J ends, which lost 11 bases and 4 bases, there was a span of 15 bases. Germline V gives CDR1 MDHEN, CDR2 SYDVKM. The CDR3 has 13 amino acids. The CDR3 sequence: CAESRIQNQPQHF. DNA for the CDR3: TGTGCCGAATCGAGGATCCAAAATCAGCCCCAGCATTTT.

This sequence joins TRBV6-4 and TRBJ1-1, with D unresolved. This CDR3 spans 13 amino acids. The V and J ends lost 6 bases and 0 bases respectively, with 8 bases between them. Germline CDR1 is MRHNA and CDR2 is SNTAGT. CDR3 nucleotides: TGTGCCAGCAGCCTGGAGGTGAACACTGAAGCTTTCTTT. It is translated as CASSLEVNTEAFF.

This clone was detected once. The chain uses TRBV4-1 and TRBJ2-7; maybe TRBD2 (6 bases). Germline values: CDR1 MGHRA, CDR2 YSYEKL. With 0 bases removed from V and 2 bases from J, the gap between germline ends came to 11 bases. This CDR3 is 15 amino acids long. CDR3 nucleotide sequence: TGCGCCAGCAGCCAAGACCTTAGCGGAGCCTACGAGCAGTACTTC. Translating gives CASSQDLSGAYEQYF.

The rearrangement links TRBV29-1 to TRBJ2-1, with D possibly TRBD2 on 6 matching bases. This CDR3 is 13 amino acids long. Germline V gives CDR1 SQVTM, CDR2 ANQGSEA. V lost 4 bases to trimming and J lost 5 bases, with 12 bases between them. CDR3: CSVGGGKHNEQFF. The DNA of the CDR3 is TGCAGCGTTGGTGGGGGGAAACACAATGAGCAGTTCTTC.

The chain links TRBV27 to TRBJ2-5; tentative D call: TRBD1 (5 bases). Per the germline V gene, CDR1 is MNHEY and CDR2 is SMNVEV (reference sequence). The CDR3 consists of 15 residues. V lost 3 bases, J lost 5 bases, and 16 bases lay in between. The CDR3 region has the DNA TGTGCCAGCAGTTTTTTTCGTGCAGGGTCGGAGACCCAGTACTTC. It is translated as CASSFFRAGSETQYF.

This clone was detected only a few times. V gene TRBV7-8 combines with J gene TRBJ2-7; a weak D match, TRBD1 (6 bases). Trimming left V 5 bases short and J 1 base short, with 12 bases between. Germline loops: CDR1 SGHVS, CDR2 FQNEAQ. The CDR3 has 14 residues. This CDR3 is CASSIPQGSYEQYF. The CDR3 DNA reads TGTGCCAGCAGCATCCCACAGGGTTCCTACGAGCAGTACTTC.

The J gene is TRBJ1-1, the V gene TRBV7-9; D uncertain. Germline CDR1 and CDR2: SEHNR and FQNEAQ (reference sequence). With 3 bases removed from V and 1 base from J, the gap between germline ends came to 6 bases. The CDR3 spans 13 residues. The CDR3 region has the DNA TGTGCCAGCAGCTTTCTCAGGAACACTGAAGCTTTCTTT. Translated: CASSFLRNTEAFF.

The chain recombines TRBV2 with TRBJ1-1; the match to TRBD1 covers 10 bases. The CDR3 runs to 15 residues. Unmatched junction bases numbered 8, after V lost 4 bases and J lost 6 bases. From germline, CDR1 is SNHLY and CDR2 FYNNEI. The CDR3 DNA reads TGTGCCAGCAGTGCGAGACAGGGGGCCGGTTCTGAAGCTTTCTTT. This encodes CASSARQGAGSEAFF.

As to this clone: One end of the junction does not line up with germline, which may come from a read error. V gene TRBV4-1 combines with J gene TRBJ2-6, with D maybe TRBD1 (5 bases). Germline V gene sequence: CDR1 MGHRA, CDR2 YSYEKL. The CDR3 length is 18 residues. The chain's CDR3 is CASSPKHGSFSGANGLTF. For the CDR3, the DNA is TGCGCCAGCAGCCCGAAACACGGGTCCTTCTCTGGGGCCAACGGCCTGACTTTC.

For the CDR3, the DNA is TGTGCCAGCAGCGCCGGACTCACCAGGGAGCAGTTCTTC. Translating gives CASSAGLTREQFF. The V call is TRBV2, the J call TRBJ2-1; D perhaps matches TRBD2 (5 bases). Germline-derived CDR1 and CDR2 are SNHLY and FYNNEI. The CDR3 contains 13 residues. The V end was cut by 6 bases, the J end by 10 bases, with 16 bases between.

This rearrangement joins TRBV18 to TRBJ1-2; TRBD1 agrees at 8 bases. Germline V gene sequence: CDR1 KGHSH, CDR2 LQKENI. With V trimmed by 2 bases and J by 8 bases, 7 bases remained unmatched. The length of the CDR3 is 14 residues. The CDR3 DNA is TGTGCCAGCTCACCAACTTTGGCAGGGGGCGGCTACACCTTC. This encodes CASSPTLAGGGYTF.

This clone was picked up a small number of times. The chain employs TRBV7-8 and TRBJ2-7; 8 nucleotides agree with TRBD1. Germline CDR1 is SGHVS and CDR2 is FQNEAQ. The CDR3 consists of 14 residues. Trimming cost V 0 bases and J 3 bases; bases outside gene matches: 1. The CDR3 nucleotides read TGTGCCAGCAGCTTAGCGGGGACAGGCTACGAGCAGTACTTC. Protein sequence: CASSLAGTGYEQYF.

The rearrangement links TRBV27 to TRBJ2-3; D unresolved. CDR1 MNHEY and CDR2 SMNVEV come from the germline V gene (reference sequence). This CDR3 is built from 15 residues. V lost 5 bases to trimming and J lost 5 bases, with 17 bases between them. CDR3 amino acids: CASSKSDLRRDTQYF. CDR3 DNA: TGTGCCAGCAGTAAAAGCGACCTCCGAAGAGATACGCAGTATTTT.